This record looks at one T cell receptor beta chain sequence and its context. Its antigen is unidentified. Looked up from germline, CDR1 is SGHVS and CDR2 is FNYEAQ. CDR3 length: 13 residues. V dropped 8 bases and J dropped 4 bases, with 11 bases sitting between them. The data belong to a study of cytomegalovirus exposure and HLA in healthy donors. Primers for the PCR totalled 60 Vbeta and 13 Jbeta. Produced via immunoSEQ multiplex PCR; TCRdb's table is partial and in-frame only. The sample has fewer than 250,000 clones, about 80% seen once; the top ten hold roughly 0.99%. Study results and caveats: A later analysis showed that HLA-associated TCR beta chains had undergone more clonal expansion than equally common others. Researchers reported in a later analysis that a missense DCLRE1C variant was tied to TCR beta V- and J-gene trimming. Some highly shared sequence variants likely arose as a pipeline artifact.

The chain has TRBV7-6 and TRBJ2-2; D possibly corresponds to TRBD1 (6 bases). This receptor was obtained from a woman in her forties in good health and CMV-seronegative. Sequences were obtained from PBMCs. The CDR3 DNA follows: TGTGCCAGCGGACAGCTGGGCACCGGGGAGCTGTTTTTT. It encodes CASGQLGTGELFF. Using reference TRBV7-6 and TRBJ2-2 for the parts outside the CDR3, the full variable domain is GAGVSQSPRYKVTKRGQDVALRCDPISGHVSLYWYRQALGQGPEFLTYFNYEAQQDKSGLPNDRFSAERPEGSISTLTIQRTEQRDSAMYRCASGQLGTGELFFGEGSRLTVL.